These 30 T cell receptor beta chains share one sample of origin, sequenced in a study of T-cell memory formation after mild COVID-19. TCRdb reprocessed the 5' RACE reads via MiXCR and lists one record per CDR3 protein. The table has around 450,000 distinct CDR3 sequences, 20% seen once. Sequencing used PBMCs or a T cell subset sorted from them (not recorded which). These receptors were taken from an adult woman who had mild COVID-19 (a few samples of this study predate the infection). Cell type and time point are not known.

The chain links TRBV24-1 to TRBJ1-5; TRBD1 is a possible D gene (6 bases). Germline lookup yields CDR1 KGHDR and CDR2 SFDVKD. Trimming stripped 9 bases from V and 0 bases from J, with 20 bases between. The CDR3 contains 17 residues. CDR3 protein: CATPRVTGNHSNQPQHF. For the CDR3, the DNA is TGTGCCACCCCCCGGGTGACAGGCAACCATAGCAATCAGCCCCAGCATTTT.

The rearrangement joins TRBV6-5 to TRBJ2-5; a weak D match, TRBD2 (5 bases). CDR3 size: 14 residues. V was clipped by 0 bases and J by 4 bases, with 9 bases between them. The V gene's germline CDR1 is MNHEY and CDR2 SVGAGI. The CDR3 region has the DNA TGTGCCAGCAGTTACTCCCTTAGCGCAGAGACCCAGTACTTC. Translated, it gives CASSYSLSAETQYF.

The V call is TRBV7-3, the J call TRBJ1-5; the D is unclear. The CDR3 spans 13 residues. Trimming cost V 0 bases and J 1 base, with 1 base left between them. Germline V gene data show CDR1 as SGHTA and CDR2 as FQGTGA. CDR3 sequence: CASSLTSNQPQHF. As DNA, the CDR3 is TGTGCCAGCAGCTTAACGAGCAATCAGCCCCAGCATTTT.

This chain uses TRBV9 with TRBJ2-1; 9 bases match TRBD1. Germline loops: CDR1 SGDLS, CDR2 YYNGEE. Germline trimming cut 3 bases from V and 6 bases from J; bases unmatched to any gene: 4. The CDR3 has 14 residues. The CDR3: CASSERTGVNEQFF. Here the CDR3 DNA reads TGTGCCAGCAGCGAACGGACAGGGGTCAATGAGCAGTTCTTC.

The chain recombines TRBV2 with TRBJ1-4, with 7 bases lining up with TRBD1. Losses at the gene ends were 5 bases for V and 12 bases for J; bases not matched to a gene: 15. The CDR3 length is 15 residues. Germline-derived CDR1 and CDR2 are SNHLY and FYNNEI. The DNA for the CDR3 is TGTGCCAGCAGTTGGGGACAGCGGAACGGGAAAGAACTGTTTTTT. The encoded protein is CASSWGQRNGKELFF.

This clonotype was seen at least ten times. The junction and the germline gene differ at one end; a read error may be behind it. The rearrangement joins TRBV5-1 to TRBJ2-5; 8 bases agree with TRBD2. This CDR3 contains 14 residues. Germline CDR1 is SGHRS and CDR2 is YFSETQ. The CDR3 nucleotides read TGTGCCAGCAGCTTAGCGGGGATCCAAGAGACCCAGTACTTC. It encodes CASSLAGIQETQYF.

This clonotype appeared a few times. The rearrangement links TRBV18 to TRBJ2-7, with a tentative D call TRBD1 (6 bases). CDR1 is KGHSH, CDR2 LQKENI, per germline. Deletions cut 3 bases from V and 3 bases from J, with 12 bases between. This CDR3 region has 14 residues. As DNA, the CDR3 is TGTGCCAGCTCACCTCGGGACACTCACTACGAGCAGTACTTC. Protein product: CASSPRDTHYEQYF.

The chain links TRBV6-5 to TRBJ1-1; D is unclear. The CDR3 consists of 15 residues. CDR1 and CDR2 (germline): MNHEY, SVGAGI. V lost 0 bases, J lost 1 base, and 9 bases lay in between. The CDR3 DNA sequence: TGTGCCAGCAGTTACTCGATGCCCGCGAACACTGAAGCTTTCTTT. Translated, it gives CASSYSMPANTEAFF.

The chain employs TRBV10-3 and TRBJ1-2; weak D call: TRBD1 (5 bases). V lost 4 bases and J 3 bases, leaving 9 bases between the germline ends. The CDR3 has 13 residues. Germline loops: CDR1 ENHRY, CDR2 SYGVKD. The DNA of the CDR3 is TGTGCCATCAGTGTGGGGACGGACTATGGCTACACCTTC. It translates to CAISVGTDYGYTF.

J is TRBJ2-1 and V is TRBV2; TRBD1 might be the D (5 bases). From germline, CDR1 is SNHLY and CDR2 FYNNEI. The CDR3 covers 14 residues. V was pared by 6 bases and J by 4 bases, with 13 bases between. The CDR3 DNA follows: TGTGCCAGCAGATCAAGGGGCCTATACAATGAGCAGTTCTTC. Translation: CASRSRGLYNEQFF.

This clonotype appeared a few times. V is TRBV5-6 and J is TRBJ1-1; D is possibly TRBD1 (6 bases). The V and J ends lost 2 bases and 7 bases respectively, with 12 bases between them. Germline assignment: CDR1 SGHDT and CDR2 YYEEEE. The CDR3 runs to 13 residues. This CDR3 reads CASSFPTGLEAFF. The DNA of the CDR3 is TGTGCCAGCAGCTTCCCAACAGGGCTTGAAGCTTTCTTT.

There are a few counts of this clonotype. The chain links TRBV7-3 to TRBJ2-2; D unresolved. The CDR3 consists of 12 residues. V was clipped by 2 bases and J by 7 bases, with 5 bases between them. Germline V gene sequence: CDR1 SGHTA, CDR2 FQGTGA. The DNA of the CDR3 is TGTGCCAGCAGCTTAGAGCTCGGGGAGCTGTTTTTT. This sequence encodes CASSLELGELFF.

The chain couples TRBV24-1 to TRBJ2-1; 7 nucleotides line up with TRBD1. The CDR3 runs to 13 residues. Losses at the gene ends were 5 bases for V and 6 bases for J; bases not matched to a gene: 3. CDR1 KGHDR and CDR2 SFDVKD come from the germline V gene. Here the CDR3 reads CATSGTGINEQFF. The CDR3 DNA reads TGTGCCACCAGTGGGACAGGCATCAATGAGCAGTTCTTC.

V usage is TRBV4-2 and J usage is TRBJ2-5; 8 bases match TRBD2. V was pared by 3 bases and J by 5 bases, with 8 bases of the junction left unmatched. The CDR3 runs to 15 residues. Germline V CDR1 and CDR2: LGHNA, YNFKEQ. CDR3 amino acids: CASSQGVAGSETQYF. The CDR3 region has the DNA TGTGCCAGCAGCCAGGGTGTAGCGGGGTCTGAGACCCAGTACTTC.

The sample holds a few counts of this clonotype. In DNA form, the CDR3 reads TGCAGTGAAACAGGGGTGGGGCGGAACACTGAAGCTTTCTTT. Protein: CSETGVGRNTEAFF. The rearrangement links TRBV20-1 to TRBJ1-1; 7 bases are shared with TRBD1. The CDR3 is made up of 14 amino acids. Germline CDR1 and CDR2: DFQATT and SNEGSKA (reference sequence). Trimming cost V 7 bases and J 1 base; bases outside gene matches: 9.

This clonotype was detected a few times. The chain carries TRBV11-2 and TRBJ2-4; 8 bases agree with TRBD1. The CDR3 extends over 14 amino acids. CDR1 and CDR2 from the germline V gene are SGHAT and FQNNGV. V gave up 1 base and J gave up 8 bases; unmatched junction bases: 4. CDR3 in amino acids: CASSLASDRDIQYF. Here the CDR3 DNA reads TGTGCCAGCAGCTTAGCTTCGGACAGGGACATTCAGTACTTC. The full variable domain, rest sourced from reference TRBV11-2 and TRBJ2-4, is EAGVAQSPRYKIIEKRQSVAFWCNPISGHATLYWYQQILGQGPKLLIQFQNNGVVDDSQLPKDRFSAERLKGVDSTLKIQPAKLEDSAVYLCASSLASDRDIQYFGAGTRLSVL.

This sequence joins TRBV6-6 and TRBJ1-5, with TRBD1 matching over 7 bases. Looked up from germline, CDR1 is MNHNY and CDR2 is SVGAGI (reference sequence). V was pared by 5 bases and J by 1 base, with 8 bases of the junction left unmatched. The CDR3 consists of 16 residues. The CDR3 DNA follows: TGTGCCAGCAGTCGCACCAGGGGGACGAGCAATCAGCCCCAGCATTTT. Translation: CASSRTRGTSNQPQHF.

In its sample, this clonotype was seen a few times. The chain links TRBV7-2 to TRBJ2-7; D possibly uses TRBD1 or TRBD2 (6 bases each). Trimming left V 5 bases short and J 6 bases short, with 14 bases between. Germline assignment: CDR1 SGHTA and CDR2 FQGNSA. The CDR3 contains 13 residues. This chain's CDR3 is CASSTHRGREQYF. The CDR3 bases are TGTGCCAGCAGCACCCACCGGGGGCGCGAGCAGTACTTC.

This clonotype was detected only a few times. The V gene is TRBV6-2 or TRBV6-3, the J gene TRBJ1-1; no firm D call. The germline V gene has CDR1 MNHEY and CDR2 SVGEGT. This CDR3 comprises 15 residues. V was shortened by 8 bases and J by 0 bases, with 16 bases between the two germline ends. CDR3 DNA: TGTGCCAGCTTAGCGATGGGAACCATGAACACTGAAGCTTTCTTT. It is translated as CASLAMGTMNTEAFF.

CDR3 loop: CATMDTDTQYF. CDR3 in DNA: TGTGCCACTATGGACACAGATACGCAGTATTTT. The J gene is TRBJ2-3, the V gene TRBV5-4; no reliable D call. V was clipped by 9 bases and J by 2 bases, with 7 bases between them. Germline V lookup: CDR1 SGHNT, CDR2 YYREEE (reference sequence). CDR3 size: 11 residues. Combining the CDR3 with reference TRBV5-4 and TRBJ2-3 gives the whole variable domain ETGVTQSPTHLIKTRGQQVTLRCSSQSGHNTVSWYQQALGQGPQFIFQYYREEENGRGNFPPRFSGLQFPNYSSELNVNALELDDSALYLCATMDTDTQYFGPGTRLTVL.

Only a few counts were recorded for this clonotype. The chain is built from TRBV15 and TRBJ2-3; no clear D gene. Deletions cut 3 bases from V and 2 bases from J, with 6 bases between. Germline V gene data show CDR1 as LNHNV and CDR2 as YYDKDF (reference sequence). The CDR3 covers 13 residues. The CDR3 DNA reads TGTGCCACCAGCAGCGCCTCCACAGATACGCAGTATTTT. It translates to CATSSASTDTQYF.

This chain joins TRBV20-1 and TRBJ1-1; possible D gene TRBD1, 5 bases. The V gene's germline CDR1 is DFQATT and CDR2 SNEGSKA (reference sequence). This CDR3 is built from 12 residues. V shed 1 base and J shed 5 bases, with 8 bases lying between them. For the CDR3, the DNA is TGCAGTGCTAGAGCAGGGAGGACTGAAGCTTTCTTT. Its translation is CSARAGRTEAFF.

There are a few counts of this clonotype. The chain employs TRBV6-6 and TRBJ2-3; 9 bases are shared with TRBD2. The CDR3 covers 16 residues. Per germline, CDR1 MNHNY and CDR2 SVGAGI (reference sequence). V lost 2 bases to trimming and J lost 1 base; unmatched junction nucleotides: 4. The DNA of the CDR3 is TGTGCCAGCAGTTACGGGTCTAGCGGGGGCACAGATACGCAGTATTTT. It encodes CASSYGSSGGTDTQYF.

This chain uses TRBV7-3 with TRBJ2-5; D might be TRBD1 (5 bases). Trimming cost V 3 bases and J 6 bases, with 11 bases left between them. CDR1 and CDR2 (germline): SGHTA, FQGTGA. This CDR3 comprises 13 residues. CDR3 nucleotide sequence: TGTGCCAGCAGCTTCGGCAGGGATCAGACCCAGTACTTC. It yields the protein CASSFGRDQTQYF.

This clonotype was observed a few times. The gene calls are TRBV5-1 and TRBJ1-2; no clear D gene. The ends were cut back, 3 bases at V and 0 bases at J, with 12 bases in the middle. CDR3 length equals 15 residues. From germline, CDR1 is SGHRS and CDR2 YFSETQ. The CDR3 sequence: CASSSTGESNYGYTF. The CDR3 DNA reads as TGCGCCAGCAGCTCGACCGGGGAATCTAACTATGGCTACACCTTC.

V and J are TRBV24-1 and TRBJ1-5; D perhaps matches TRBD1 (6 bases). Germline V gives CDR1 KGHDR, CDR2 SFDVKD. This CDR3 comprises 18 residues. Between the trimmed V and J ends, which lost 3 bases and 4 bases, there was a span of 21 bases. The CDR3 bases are TGTGCCACCAGTGATGCCCCTCGGAGGGGGAGCCAGAATCAGCCCCAGCATTTT. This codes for CATSDAPRRGSQNQPQHF.

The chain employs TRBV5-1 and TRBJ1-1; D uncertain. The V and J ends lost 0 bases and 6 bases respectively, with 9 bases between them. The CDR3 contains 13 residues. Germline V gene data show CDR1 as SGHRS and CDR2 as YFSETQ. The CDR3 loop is CASSLEPSAEAFF. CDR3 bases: TGCGCCAGCAGCTTGGAACCGTCGGCTGAAGCTTTCTTT.

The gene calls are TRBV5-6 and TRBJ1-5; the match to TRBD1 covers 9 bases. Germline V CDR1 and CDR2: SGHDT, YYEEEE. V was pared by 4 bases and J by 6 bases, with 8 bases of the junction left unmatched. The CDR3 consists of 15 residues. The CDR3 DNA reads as TGTGCCAGCAGCCTCCGCGGGACAGGGAGTCAGCCCCAGCATTTT. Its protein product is CASSLRGTGSQPQHF.

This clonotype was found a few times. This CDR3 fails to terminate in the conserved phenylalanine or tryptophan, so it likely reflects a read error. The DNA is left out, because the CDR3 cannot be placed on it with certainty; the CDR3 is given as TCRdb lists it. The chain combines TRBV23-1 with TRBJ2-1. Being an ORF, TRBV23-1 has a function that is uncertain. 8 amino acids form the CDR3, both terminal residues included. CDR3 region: CASGWTGL.

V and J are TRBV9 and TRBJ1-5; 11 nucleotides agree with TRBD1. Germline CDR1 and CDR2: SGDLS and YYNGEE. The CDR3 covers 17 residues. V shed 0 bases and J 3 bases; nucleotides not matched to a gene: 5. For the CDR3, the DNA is TGTGCCAGCAGCGTAGCCGGGACAGGGGGACCCAATCAGCCCCAGCATTTT. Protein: CASSVAGTGGPNQPQHF.